This T cell receptor beta chain was obtained from a study of regulatory T cells in long-lasting Graves disease. Study-level findings and limits: New patients shared 800 to 1,000 public clonotypes, and persistent patients shared more, with about 2,500.

Germline V CDR1 and CDR2: LGHDT, YNNKEL (reference sequence). The CDR3 contains 11 residues. The J segment lost 9 bases and the V segment lost 5 bases, leaving 2 bases of the junction unmatched. This clonotype appeared a single time. Its matching antigen is unknown. This may come from a read error, since a much larger clone is one base off. Indicated time point: persistent/refractory GD, antithyroid drugs over 5 years with positive TRAb. Construction of the TCR library relied on RNA isolated from PBMCs. With iRepertoire HTBI primers and Arm-PCR of CDR3 regions, TCR beta libraries were built. TCRdb processed the multiplex PCR reads anew with MiXCR; each CDR3 protein has one entry. This table has some 470,000 distinct CDR3 sequences, 20% to 25% appearing once.

The receptor was isolated from a female donor with Graves disease. Sample: peripheral blood mononuclear cells (PBMCs), taken when the disease was refractory, from a patient treated with antithyroid drugs. V gene TRBV3-1 combines with J gene TRBJ2-7; 9 bases align to TRBD2. The CDR3 protein is CASSKAGGQYF. The CDR3 coding sequence is TGTGCCAGCAGCAAAGCGGGGGGGCAGTACTTC.